These 22 T cell receptor beta chains share one sample of origin, sequenced in a study of blood T cell repertoires in COVID-19. Only in-frame clones appear in the TCRdb table, and some are missing; sequencing was by immunoSEQ multiplex PCR. The sample shows approximately 200,000 clones, roughly 85% of them seen only once. Material for sequencing was PBMCs or T cells enriched from blood (not recorded which). These receptors originate from a man aged 35-49 years who had recovered from COVID-19.

Here the CDR3 reads CASSQEPGYYEQYF. CDR3 DNA sequence: TGTGCCAGCAGCCAAGAACCGGGGTATTACGAGCAGTACTTC. The chain uses TRBV14 and TRBJ2-7, with D perhaps TRBD2 (5 bases). The ends were cut back, 0 bases at V and 4 bases at J, with 10 bases in the middle. CDR1 is SGHDN and CDR2 is FVKESK in the germline V gene. The CDR3 is 14 residues long.

In DNA form, the CDR3 reads TGTGCCAGCAGCTTGGAACCCAGGGGTACCCAGCATTTT. Residues: CASSLEPRGTQHF. The gene calls are TRBV11-2 and TRBJ1-5; weak D call: TRBD1 (6 bases). Germline loops: CDR1 SGHAT, CDR2 FQNNGV. CDR3 length: 13 amino acids. The V gene lost 3 bases and the J gene lost 11 bases, with 14 bases spanning the gap.

The chain employs TRBV5-5 and TRBJ1-2; 8 bases fit TRBD1. CDR3 length: 14 residues. Germline V gene lookup returns CDR1 SGHKS and CDR2 YYEKEE (reference sequence). Unmatched junction bases numbered 5, after V lost 0 bases and J lost 7 bases. CDR3 in amino acids: CASSLVTGGVGYTF. The DNA of the CDR3 is TGTGCCAGCAGCTTGGTCACAGGGGGGGTTGGCTACACCTTC.

The chain employs TRBV5-1 and TRBJ2-1, with 10 nucleotides matching TRBD1. V lost 1 base and J lost 8; bases outside the gene matches: 6. The CDR3 has 15 amino acids. The germline gives CDR1 SGHRS, CDR2 YFSETQ. The CDR3 sequence is CASSLPGTGVDEQFF. DNA of the CDR3: TGCGCCAGCAGCTTGCCCGGGACAGGGGTGGATGAGCAGTTCTTC.

V is TRBV4-3 and J is TRBJ2-4; TRBD2 aligns across 12 bases. Germline trimming cut 0 bases from V and 4 bases from J; bases unmatched to any gene: 13. CDR1 and CDR2 from the germline V gene are LGHNA and YSLEER. This CDR3 spans 20 amino acids. In DNA, the CDR3 is TGCGCCAGCAGCCAAGATCCGGACATAGGACTAGCGGGAAAAAAAAACATTCAGTACTTC. It yields the protein CASSQDPDIGLAGKKNIQYF.

The chain couples TRBV10-3 to TRBJ2-1; 13 nucleotides agree with TRBD2. Germline loops: CDR1 ENHRY, CDR2 SYGVKD. V gave up 4 bases and J gave up 9 bases; unmatched junction bases: 3. The CDR3 extends over 14 amino acids. The CDR3 nucleotides are TGTGCCATCAGTGTGGGACTAGCGGGGACTGAGCAGTTCTTC. It codes for CAISVGLAGTEQFF.

This chain connects TRBV5-1 to TRBJ2-7; TRBD2 aligns across 8 bases. CDR1 is SGHRS, CDR2 YFSETQ, per germline. CDR3 length: 13 residues. V dropped 4 bases and J dropped 2; count of bases not matched to a gene: 2. The CDR3: CASSPGGTYEQYF. As DNA, the CDR3 is TGCGCCAGCAGCCCGGGGGGGACCTACGAGCAGTACTTC.

This clone occurred once. The chain couples TRBV7-2 to TRBJ2-7; 13 nucleotides agree with TRBD2. In germline, CDR1 is SGHTA, CDR2 FQGNSA. The CDR3 is made up of 15 amino acids. Unmatched junction bases numbered 7, after V lost 5 bases and J lost 6 bases. The CDR3 reads CASSPRTSGSLEQYF. In nucleotides, the CDR3 is TGTGCCAGCAGCCCGAGGACTAGCGGGAGTCTCGAGCAGTACTTC.

CDR3: CASSLNSGEQFF. The CDR3 coding sequence is TGTGCCAGCAGCTTAAATAGCGGTGAGCAGTTCTTC. The chain recombines TRBV11-3 with TRBJ2-1, with TRBD2 as a possible D gene (6 bases). Germline V gives CDR1 SGHNT, CDR2 YENEEA. Trimming took off 2 bases at V and 9 bases at J, with 8 bases between the two ends. This CDR3 contains 12 residues.

This clone was counted a single time. The chain links TRBV21-1 to TRBJ2-2; TRBD2 is taken as the D call from the table, unchecked against the DNA. TRBV21-1 corresponds to a pseudogene. CDR3 length: 20 amino acids. The CDR3 DNA follows: TGTGCCAGCAGCATGGAGGGACTTCCTCCGGCGGTGGTCCCCGGGGTGGAGCTGTTTTTT. Translation gives CASSMEGLPPAVVPGVELFF.

The chain uses TRBV29-1 and TRBJ2-7; 9 positions match TRBD1. Germline-derived CDR1 and CDR2 are SQVTM and ANQGSEA. The V gene end was trimmed by 6 bases and the J gene end by 3 bases; junction bases not matched to a gene: 15. This CDR3 is 16 amino acids long. The CDR3 region has the DNA TGCAGCGTCGAGGGTGCTCGGGACAGGGACATCTACGAGCAGTACTTC. Encoded protein: CSVEGARDRDIYEQYF.

This chain connects TRBV5-1 to TRBJ1-4, with D unresolved. V lost 0 bases, J lost 8 bases, and 14 bases lay in between. Germline values: CDR1 SGHRS, CDR2 YFSETQ. The CDR3 has 15 amino acids. CDR3 protein: CASSLGGKAGEKLFF. The CDR3 bases are TGCGCCAGCAGCTTGGGAGGGAAGGCCGGGGAAAAACTGTTTTTT.

The V and J genes are TRBV28 and TRBJ2-5; unclear D gene. Per germline, CDR1 MDHEN and CDR2 SYDVKM. Between the trimmed V and J ends, which lost 3 bases and 5 bases, there was a span of 10 bases. The length of the CDR3 is 13 residues. Here the CDR3 reads CASSFEVRETQYF. The CDR3 coding sequence is TGTGCCAGCAGTTTCGAGGTGCGTGAGACCCAGTACTTC. The full variable domain, its missing parts supplied by reference TRBV28 and TRBJ2-5, is DVKVTQSSRYLVKRTGEKVFLECVQDMDHENMFWYRQDPGLGLRLIYFSYDVKMKEKGDIPEGYSVSREKKERFSLILESASTNQTSMYLCASSFEVRETQYFGPGTRLLVL.

V gene TRBV27 combines with J gene TRBJ2-7, with a tentative D call TRBD2 (5 bases). Germline CDR1 and CDR2: MNHEY and SMNVEV (reference sequence). This CDR3 comprises 15 residues. V was pared by 6 bases and J by 0 bases, with 15 bases between. Here the CDR3 reads CASSPWEQDSYEQYF. CDR3 DNA sequence: TGTGCCAGCAGCCCCTGGGAGCAGGACTCCTACGAGCAGTACTTC.

The rearrangement links TRBV19 to TRBJ1-1; TRBD1 matches 7 bases. The CDR3 is 15 amino acids. Per germline, CDR1 LNHDA and CDR2 SQIVND (reference sequence). With V trimmed by 5 bases and J by 0 bases, 6 bases remained unmatched. The CDR3 DNA is TGTGCCAGTAGTGGGGGGACAGCGGTGAACACTGAAGCTTTCTTT. Encoded protein: CASSGGTAVNTEAFF.

The rearrangement uses TRBV11-3 and TRBJ2-2; D perhaps matches TRBD2 (6 bases). The CDR3 consists of 16 residues. Trimming removed 4 bases at V and 6 bases at J, with 18 bases between. Germline lookup yields CDR1 SGHNT and CDR2 YENEEA. CDR3 sequence: CASSSPGGVRPGELFF. The DNA of the CDR3 is TGTGCCAGCAGCTCTCCCGGGGGAGTGCGGCCCGGGGAGCTGTTTTTT.

This clone showed up just a few times. The gene calls are TRBV30 and TRBJ1-5; tentative D call: TRBD1 (6 bases). Germline assignment: CDR1 GTSNPN and CDR2 SVGIG (reference sequence). V lost 0 bases, J lost 2 bases, and 14 bases lay in between. The CDR3 runs 16 residues. The CDR3 region is CAWSVAGAHRNQPQHF. CDR3 nucleotide sequence: TGTGCCTGGAGTGTAGCAGGGGCGCATCGCAATCAGCCCCAGCATTTT.

The rearrangement uses TRBV9 and TRBJ2-7; D possibly corresponds to TRBD2 (6 bases). Germline V CDR1 and CDR2: SGDLS, YYNGEE. The CDR3 covers 14 residues. V lost 3 bases and J 7 bases, leaving 17 bases between the germline ends. CDR3 DNA: TGTGCCAGCAGCGAGAGGGACTTAGAGGGGGAGCAGTACTTC. Translating gives CASSERDLEGEQYF.

The gene calls are TRBV10-3 and TRBJ2-3, with 8 bases matching TRBD1. The CDR3 has 12 amino acids. Per germline, CDR1 ENHRY and CDR2 SYGVKD. Trimming at V came to 6 bases and at J to 10 bases, leaving 6 bases not matched to a gene. CDR3 protein: CAIRITGGPQYF. As DNA, the CDR3 is TGTGCCATCAGGATAACAGGGGGTCCGCAGTATTTT.

In its sample, this clone was seen once. V usage is TRBV10-3 and J usage is TRBJ2-2, with 10 positions matching TRBD1. Germline CDR1 and CDR2: ENHRY and SYGVKD. The CDR3 loop spans 15 amino acids. V was clipped by 4 bases and J by 6 bases; unmatched bases: 5. The CDR3, as DNA: TGTGCCATCAGTGGGGACAGGGGAGCTTCCGGGGAGCTGTTTTTT. Its protein is CAISGDRGASGELFF.

The chain is built from TRBV3-1 (or the pseudogene TRBV3-2) and TRBJ1-2; 7 bases map to TRBD1. The CDR3 covers 15 residues. The V gene end was trimmed by 1 base and the J gene end by 6 bases; junction bases not matched to a gene: 8. The V gene's germline CDR1 is LGHDT and CDR2 YNNKEL (reference sequence). As DNA, the CDR3 is TGTGCCAGCAGCCAAGCTAGGGGGCGCGTTCATGGCTACACCTTC. Translation: CASSQARGRVHGYTF.

The J gene is TRBJ1-2, the V gene TRBV7-8; 8 bases align to TRBD1. Germline CDR1 and CDR2: SGHVS and FQNEAQ. CDR3 length: 15 residues. V was clipped by 5 bases and J by 4 bases; unmatched bases: 9. The CDR3 loop reads CASSTDRAGFYGYTF. DNA for the CDR3: TGTGCCAGCAGCACGGACAGGGCAGGCTTCTATGGCTACACCTTC.